The 10 T cell receptor beta chains listed next were all sequenced from one sample in a study of regulatory T cells in long-lasting Graves disease. iRepertoire HTBI primers and Arm-PCR of CDR3 regions built TCR beta libraries. MiXCR was run by TCRdb on the multiplex PCR reads, yielding one entry per CDR3 protein. The sample has around 320,000 distinct CDR3 sequences; 15% to 20% are singletons. Time point specified: newly diagnosed GD, antithyroid drugs for less than 3 months. PBMC-derived RNA was used for the TCR library. The same specimen was also included in a second study, on T cells in Graves' hyperthyroidism and ophthalmopathy.

The sample consisted of peripheral blood mononuclear cells (PBMCs), taken at new diagnosis, from a patient treated with antithyroid drugs. The receptors derive from a man aged 35-49 years with Graves disease.

There are many counts of this clonotype. This rearrangement joins TRBV2 to TRBJ1-5; 11 bases align to TRBD1. V shed 7 bases and J 7 bases; nucleotides not matched to a gene: 9. In germline, CDR1 is SNHLY, CDR2 FYNNEI. The length of the CDR3 is 15 residues. This CDR3 is CASTQDRGRLQPQHF. DNA of the CDR3: TGTGCCAGCACCCAGGACAGGGGGCGTTTGCAGCCCCAGCATTTT.

In its sample, this clonotype was seen many times. V usage is TRBV4-1 and J usage is TRBJ1-1; tentatively, D is TRBD1 (6 bases). Germline CDR1 is MGHRA and CDR2 is YSYEKL. The CDR3 length is 14 residues. Deletions cut 8 bases from V and 5 bases from J, with 18 bases between. The DNA of the CDR3 is TGCGCCAGCCGGCCCCCAGGGGTTCGGACTGAAGCTTTCTTT. This sequence encodes CASRPPGVRTEAFF.

This clonotype was detected only a few times. This sequence is one base from a far larger clone and is likely a read error. The V and J genes are TRBV5-1 and TRBJ2-1, with D perhaps being TRBD1 or TRBD2 (6 bases each). Germline assignment: CDR1 SGHRS and CDR2 YFSETQ. There are 14 residues in the CDR3. CDR3 DNA: TGTGCCAGCAGCGTAGCCAGGGGACTCTACGAGCAGTTCTTC. As protein: CASSVARGLYEQFF.

This chain uses TRBV5-1 with TRBJ2-3; D remains ambiguous. V was pared by 3 bases and J by 11 bases, with 13 bases between. Germline V gives CDR1 SGHRS, CDR2 YFSETQ. CDR3 length: 12 residues. The CDR3 sequence is CASSSDIRKQYF. The CDR3 bases are TGCGCCAGCAGCTCAGACATACGGAAGCAGTATTTT. Full variable domain (missing parts from reference TRBV5-1 and TRBJ2-3): KAGVTQTPRYLIKTRGQQVTLSCSPISGHRSVSWYQQTPGQGLQFLFEYFSETQRNKGNFPGRFSGRQFSNSRSEMNVSTLELGDSALYLCASSSDIRKQYFGPGTRLTVL.

This clonotype was seen at least ten times. V usage is TRBV30 and J usage is TRBJ2-1; D uncertain. The ends were cut back, 1 base at V and 0 bases at J, with 10 bases in the middle. Germline V gene lookup returns CDR1 GTSNPN and CDR2 SVGIG (reference sequence). CDR3 length: 15 residues. The CDR3 sequence: CAWSGVFSSYNEQFF. CDR3 coding DNA: TGTGCCTGGAGTGGTGTCTTCAGCTCCTACAATGAGCAGTTCTTC.

This clonotype was observed many times. The chain links TRBV7-2 to TRBJ1-3; D gene unclear. Germline-derived CDR1 and CDR2 are SGHTA and FQGNSA. The CDR3 totals 12 residues. V was pared by 6 bases and J by 8 bases, with 11 bases between. For the CDR3, the DNA is TGTGCCAGCAGTCCAAACCGGTACACCATATATTTT. Its protein product is CASSPNRYTIYF.

The rearrangement links TRBV27 to TRBJ2-1; the D call may be TRBD1 or TRBD2 (5 bases each). V shed 5 bases and J shed 9 bases, with 29 bases lying between them. In germline, CDR1 is MNHEY, CDR2 SMNVEV (reference sequence). The CDR3 spans 18 residues. The CDR3 is CASSGGTVGRRFVGEQFF. CDR3 coding DNA: TGTGCCAGCAGTGGGGGAACCGTGGGCCGACGGTTCGTAGGTGAGCAGTTCTTC.

This clonotype was recorded many times. V usage is TRBV28 and J usage is TRBJ2-6, with D perhaps TRBD2 (7 bases). The CDR3 sequence is 15 residues long. Germline CDR1 and CDR2: MDHEN and SYDVKM. Trimming removed 10 bases at V and 4 bases at J, with 17 bases between. The CDR3 loop reads CATYRGAGGANVLTF. As DNA, the CDR3 is TGTGCCACCTATCGGGGGGCGGGGGGGGCCAACGTCCTGACTTTC. Full variable domain (remainder filled in from reference TRBV28 and TRBJ2-6): DVKVTQSSRYLVKRTGEKVFLECVQDMDHENMFWYRQDPGLGLRLIYFSYDVKMKEKGDIPEGYSVSREKKERFSLILESASTNQTSMYLCATYRGAGGANVLTFGAGSRLTVL.

Remarks on this clonotype: The conserved phenylalanine or tryptophan is not found at the CDR3 terminus, so this likely reflects a read error. The rearrangement joins TRBV28 to TRBJ1-5; TRBD1 aligns across 7 bases. Germline V gene sequence: CDR1 MDHEN, CDR2 SYDVKM. The length of the CDR3 is 15 residues. V was pared by 6 bases and J by 0 bases, with 5 bases of the junction left unmatched. CDR3 residues: CASRDWTGSNQPQHL. In nucleotides, the CDR3 is TGTGCCAGCAGAGACTGGACAGGTAGCAATCAGCCCCAGCATCTT.

The V call is TRBV30, the J call TRBJ2-1; TRBD2 matches at 11 bases. The CDR3 sequence is 15 residues long. J gave up 4 bases and V 4 bases, and 6 bases lay outside the gene matches. CDR1 is GTSNPN, CDR2 SVGIG, per germline (reference sequence). The CDR3 DNA sequence: TGTGCCTGGATTTCGCTAGCGGGGGGTTACAATGAGCAGTTCTTC. Its translation: CAWISLAGGYNEQFF.